A single sample is the source of the 22 T cell receptor beta chains below, sequenced in a study of blood T cell repertoires in COVID-19. TCRdb keeps only in-frame clones here, not all; method: immunoSEQ multiplex PCR. The sample consists of about 190,000 clones, roughly 83% of them appearing once. The source material was PBMCs or T cells enriched from blood (not recorded which). All receptors come from a man aged 40-55 years with acute COVID-19.

The chain is built from TRBV7-9 and TRBJ1-6; no clear D. CDR3 length: 14 amino acids. The V gene's germline CDR1 is SEHNR and CDR2 FQNEAQ (reference sequence). Trimming pared 5 bases from V and 7 bases from J, leaving 12 bases between. The CDR3 loop reads CASSTQTNNSPLHF. CDR3 in DNA: TGTGCCAGCAGCACACAAACAAACAATTCACCCCTCCACTTT.

J is TRBJ1-2 and V is TRBV18; D possibly corresponds to TRBD1 (5 bases). V gave up 4 bases and J gave up 7 bases, with 16 bases separating them. Per germline, CDR1 KGHSH and CDR2 LQKENI. There are 14 residues in the CDR3. CDR3 bases: TGTGCCAGCTCACAGGATGGACAAGTGGCTGGCTACACCTTC. Its protein product is CASSQDGQVAGYTF.

The chain is built from TRBV6-4 and TRBJ2-2, with D tentatively TRBD2 (5 bases). Trimming cost V 8 bases and J 6 bases, with 13 bases left between them. CDR1 MRHNA and CDR2 SNTAGT come from the germline V gene. This CDR3 is built from 13 residues. The CDR3 is CASRSSEAGELFF. CDR3 coding DNA: TGTGCCAGCCGGAGTAGCGAAGCCGGGGAGCTGTTTTTT.

This rearrangement joins TRBV9 to TRBJ2-1; D is uncertain. CDR3 size: 15 residues. The germline CDR1 and CDR2 sequences are SGDLS and YYNGEE. Trimming left V 0 bases short and J 0 bases short, with 7 bases between. The DNA for the CDR3 is TGTGCCAGCAGCGTAGAGAGAAGCTCCTACAATGAGCAGTTCTTC. It encodes CASSVERSSYNEQFF.

This clone was observed a handful of times. The chain employs TRBV25-1 and TRBJ1-1; D is uncertain. This CDR3 region has 12 residues. Germline lookup yields CDR1 MGHDK and CDR2 SYGVNS. Trimming took 4 bases from V and 4 from J, leaving 7 bases between them. The CDR3 DNA is TGTGCCAGCAGTGGTCCGGGCACTGAAGCTTTCTTT. Encoded protein: CASSGPGTEAFF.

The V and J genes are TRBV5-1 and TRBJ1-2; possible D gene TRBD1, 6 bases. The germline V and J ends were trimmed by 1 base and 10 bases, with 14 bases remaining between them. CDR1 SGHRS and CDR2 YFSETQ come from the germline V gene. This CDR3 has 13 residues. The CDR3 DNA reads TGCGCCAGCAGCTTGCTCCCAGGGGTCACCTACACCTTC. Protein product: CASSLLPGVTYTF.

This clone occurred a few times. The chain links TRBV29-1 to TRBJ2-7, with 7 bases aligning to TRBD1. V lost 6 bases and J lost 6; bases outside the gene matches: 8. Germline assignment: CDR1 SQVTM and CDR2 ANQGSEA. The CDR3 runs 12 residues. The CDR3: CSVRGTVSEQYF. For the CDR3, the DNA is TGCAGCGTCCGTGGGACAGTTTCCGAGCAGTACTTC.

CDR3 in amino acids: CASSLERGLANNEQFF. In nucleotides, the CDR3 is TGTGCCAGCAGCTTAGAGAGGGGACTAGCGAACAATGAGCAGTTCTTC. V usage is TRBV11-2 and J usage is TRBJ2-1; TRBD2 matches at 10 bases. The CDR3 contains 16 residues. In germline, CDR1 is SGHAT, CDR2 FQNNGV. The V segment lost 0 bases and the J segment 5 bases; nucleotides outside the gene matches: 4.

The CDR3 bases are TGTGCCAGTAGTATCCGGGTTGGATATGAAAAACTGTTTTTT. This encodes CASSIRVGYEKLFF. V gene TRBV19 combines with J gene TRBJ1-4; D unresolved. Germline V gene lookup returns CDR1 LNHDA and CDR2 SQIVND (reference sequence). There are 14 residues in the CDR3. V lost 3 bases, J lost 6 bases, and 11 bases lay in between. The full variable domain, its missing parts supplied by reference TRBV19 and TRBJ1-4, is DGGITQSPKYLFRKEGQNVTLSCEQNLNHDAMYWYRQDPGQGLRLIYYSQIVNDFQKGDIAEGYSVSREKKESFPLTVTSAQKNPTAFYLCASSIRVGYEKLFFGSGTQLSVL.

This chain uses TRBV3-1 (or the pseudogene TRBV3-2) with TRBJ2-1, with D perhaps matching TRBD1 (5 bases). The CDR3 consists of 13 residues. CDR1 and CDR2 (germline): LGHDT, YNNKEL (reference sequence). The ends were cut back, 1 base at V and 11 bases at J, with 12 bases in the middle. The CDR3 region has the DNA TGTGCCAGCAGCCAAGGTGGGGCCACGCAGCAGTTCTTC. As protein: CASSQGGATQQFF.

The chain recombines TRBV27 with TRBJ1-2; D remains ambiguous. V was cut by 5 bases and J by 8 bases, with 18 bases left in between. The CDR3 consists of 14 residues. Germline lookup yields CDR1 MNHEY and CDR2 SMNVEV (reference sequence). The CDR3 bases are TGTGCCAGCAGTGCGGACTCCTCCCCGGGCGGCTACACCTTC. It specifies CASSADSSPGGYTF.

CDR3 amino acids: CASKSPATNEKLFF. CDR3 bases: TGTGCCAGCAAATCTCCTGCAACTAATGAAAAACTGTTTTTT. V usage is TRBV6-5 and J usage is TRBJ1-4; unclear D gene. Deletions cut 7 bases from V and 0 bases from J, with 9 bases between. CDR1 is MNHEY and CDR2 is SVGAGI in the germline V gene. The CDR3 runs 14 residues.

The chain carries TRBV7-2 and TRBJ1-2; 10 bases map to TRBD1. This CDR3 has 15 amino acids. Germline CDR1 reads SGHTA; CDR2 reads FQGNSA. J was trimmed by 7 bases and V by 5 bases; bases with no gene match: 10. CDR3 DNA: TGTGCCAGCAGCCAACAGACAGGGGGCGTCTCTGGCTACACCTTC. This translates into CASSQQTGGVSGYTF.

In its sample, this clone was seen once. V gene TRBV15 combines with J gene TRBJ2-1; 8 bases map to TRBD2. V shed 0 bases and J 4 bases; nucleotides not matched to a gene: 5. The CDR3 totals 16 residues. Germline V gene data show CDR1 as LNHNV and CDR2 as YYDKDF (reference sequence). CDR3 DNA: TGTGCCACCAGCAGAGAGAGAGCGGGAGTGTACAATGAGCAGTTCTTC. As protein: CATSRERAGVYNEQFF.

The gene calls are TRBV5-6 and TRBJ1-3, with TRBD1 matching over 7 bases. This CDR3 region has 14 residues. Germline lookup yields CDR1 SGHDT and CDR2 YYEEEE. V lost 2 bases, J lost 2 bases, and 1 base stayed unmatched. Written as DNA, the CDR3 is TGTGCCAGCAGCTTAGGGACAGCTGGAAACACCATATATTTT. Encoded protein: CASSLGTAGNTIYF.

The gene calls are TRBV19 and TRBJ1-5; D is possibly TRBD1 (5 bases). The V and J ends lost 5 bases and 6 bases respectively, with 14 bases between them. This CDR3 has 14 residues. Looked up from germline, CDR1 is LNHDA and CDR2 is SQIVND (reference sequence). CDR3 sequence: CASSALLGVQPQHF. In DNA, the CDR3 is TGTGCCAGTAGTGCTCTTCTAGGGGTTCAGCCCCAGCATTTT.

The chain links TRBV7-9 to TRBJ1-4, with 9 bases identical to TRBD1. Germline V gives CDR1 SEHNR, CDR2 FQNEAQ (reference sequence). Trimming cost V 4 bases and J 5 bases; bases outside gene matches: 2. CDR3 size: 14 residues. CDR3 residues: CASSSGQGNEKLFF. The CDR3 DNA reads TGTGCCAGCAGCTCGGGACAGGGAAATGAAAAACTGTTTTTT.

The chain links TRBV11-3 to TRBJ2-1; TRBD2 agrees at 7 bases. Germline CDR1 is SGHNT and CDR2 is YENEEA. Trimming cost V 4 bases and J 9 bases; bases outside gene matches: 6. This CDR3 comprises 13 residues. As DNA, the CDR3 is TGTGCCAGCAGCTGGGGAGGGCCGGGTGAGCAGTTCTTC. The encoded protein is CASSWGGPGEQFF.

The CDR3 DNA sequence: TGTGCCAGCAGCCAAGAGACTAGCGGGAGGGCCGGGTACGAGCAGTACTTC. This codes for CASSQETSGRAGYEQYF. The rearrangement joins TRBV4-2 to TRBJ2-7; TRBD2 matches at 14 bases. Germline V gene lookup returns CDR1 LGHNA and CDR2 YNFKEQ. Trimming at V came to 0 bases and at J to 4 bases, leaving 5 bases not matched to a gene. The CDR3 covers 17 residues.

This sequence joins TRBV9 and TRBJ1-2; 9 bases fit TRBD1. This CDR3 contains 15 residues. Germline CDR1 and CDR2: SGDLS and YYNGEE. The J segment lost 6 bases and the V segment lost 4 bases, leaving 10 bases of the junction unmatched. The CDR3 sequence: CASSPQTGGIDGYTF. The CDR3 bases are TGTGCCAGCAGCCCCCAGACAGGGGGAATAGATGGCTACACCTTC.

As concerns this clone: Other DNA sequences in the same sample also yield this CDR3. V is TRBV7-3 and J is TRBJ2-3, with 12 bases fitting TRBD2. The CDR3 covers 16 residues. V lost 4 bases to trimming and J lost 2 bases; unmatched junction nucleotides: 4. The germline V gene has CDR1 SGHTA and CDR2 FQGTGA. DNA of the CDR3: TGTGCCAGCAGCTCCCTAGCGGGAGGGCCCACAGATACGCAGTATTTT. Its translation is CASSSLAGGPTDTQYF.

The chain combines TRBV2 with TRBJ2-3, with TRBD2 as a possible D gene (6 bases). This CDR3 is 15 amino acids long. V was pared by 4 bases and J by 1 base, with 12 bases between. In germline, CDR1 is SNHLY, CDR2 FYNNEI. In DNA form, the CDR3 reads TGTGCCAGCAGTGCAAATAGCGGCCGCACAGATACGCAGTATTTT. Protein: CASSANSGRTDTQYF. Based on the CDR3 plus reference TRBV2 and TRBJ2-3, the full variable domain is EPEVTQTPSHQVTQMGQEVILRCVPISNHLYFYWYRQILGQKVEFLVSFYNNEISEKSEIFDDQFSVERPDGSNFTLKIRSTKLEDSAMYFCASSANSGRTDTQYFGPGTRLTVL.